Presented here are 14 T cell receptor beta chains from one specimen sequenced in a study of shared clonotypes between healthy human individuals. Using immunoSEQ multiplex PCR, the repertoire was profiled, and TCRdb retains in-frame clones only, with some absent. The sample carries about 2 million clones, roughly 96% recorded once. Sequencing input: naive CD4+ T cells sorted from blood. Regarding subset: CD45RA+ positively selected. These receptors were obtained from a man aged 18 to 29 in good health.

CDR3 sequence reads: CAIRVTAGVDYGYTF. In DNA form, the CDR3 reads TGTGCCATCAGAGTCACCGCAGGGGTTGACTATGGCTACACCTTC. This chain joins TRBV10-3 and TRBJ1-2, with a possible D match to TRBD1 (6 bases). The CDR3 has 15 amino acids. CDR1 is ENHRY, CDR2 SYGVKD, per germline. V was shortened by 6 bases and J by 3 bases, with 17 bases between the two germline ends.

This chain uses TRBV28 with TRBJ1-4, with TRBD1 as a possible D gene (6 bases). This CDR3 spans 11 amino acids. Trimming removed 5 bases from V and 8 bases from J, with 6 bases in between. Germline-derived CDR1 and CDR2 are MDHEN and SYDVKM. The CDR3 loop is CASSQGEKLFF. CDR3 nucleotides: TGTGCCAGCAGTCAGGGGGAAAAACTGTTTTTT.

The chain links TRBV6-1 to TRBJ2-7; the match to TRBD1 covers 7 bases. Germline V lookup: CDR1 MNHNS, CDR2 SASEGT. V lost 8 bases and J lost 2; bases outside the gene matches: 12. The CDR3 consists of 15 residues. The CDR3 sequence is CASQGQMITTYEQYF. In DNA form, the CDR3 reads TGTGCCAGCCAGGGACAGATGATTACCACCTACGAGCAGTACTTC.

The gene calls are TRBV18 and TRBJ2-7; D assignment may be TRBD1 or TRBD2 (5 bases each). The CDR3 is 14 amino acids. Germline CDR1 and CDR2: KGHSH and LQKENI. V was cut by 2 bases and J by 2 bases, with 10 bases left in between. Here the CDR3 DNA reads TGTGCCAGCTCACCAACGGGACCGGCCTACGAGCAGTACTTC. Residues: CASSPTGPAYEQYF.

This chain links TRBV19 with TRBJ2-7; a weak D match, TRBD2 (6 bases). Germline V lookup: CDR1 LNHDA, CDR2 SQIVND (reference sequence). The CDR3 runs 14 residues. Trimming took 7 bases from V and 3 from J, leaving 16 bases between them. The CDR3 loop reads CASTPRDGNYEQYF. CDR3 nucleotides: TGTGCCAGTACCCCGCGGGACGGAAACTACGAGCAGTACTTC.

The chain joins TRBV14 to TRBJ1-4; TRBD1 is a possible D gene (5 bases). The V gene lost 2 bases and the J gene lost 3 bases, with 10 bases spanning the gap. This CDR3 region has 15 residues. Per germline, CDR1 SGHDN and CDR2 FVKESK. CDR3 DNA sequence: TGTGCCAGCAGCCAACAAACAGGTTCTAATGAAAAACTGTTTTTT. Its protein product is CASSQQTGSNEKLFF.

Notes on this clone: Other nucleotide sequences in the sample specify the same CDR3. The V gene is TRBV18, the J gene TRBJ2-5; possible D gene TRBD1, 5 bases. V dropped 2 bases and J dropped 2 bases, with 6 bases sitting between them. Germline CDR1 reads KGHSH; CDR2 reads LQKENI. CDR3 length: 13 amino acids. For the CDR3, the DNA is TGTGCCAGCTCACCATCAGGGCAAGAGACCCAGTACTTC. It is translated as CASSPSGQETQYF.

The chain carries TRBV10-3 and TRBJ2-2; the D call may be TRBD1 or TRBD2 (6 bases each). Germline-derived CDR1 and CDR2 are ENHRY and SYGVKD. This CDR3 has 14 residues. V was trimmed by 7 bases and J by 3 bases, leaving 12 bases between them. DNA for the CDR3: TGTGCCATCATGGGGGGCCAGGACACCGGGGAGCTGTTTTTT. It translates to CAIMGGQDTGELFF.

V is TRBV30 and J is TRBJ1-2; D gene unclear. Per the germline V gene, CDR1 is GTSNPN and CDR2 is SVGIG (reference sequence). V lost 5 bases, J lost 4 bases, and 17 bases lay in between. The CDR3 length is 14 residues. The CDR3 DNA sequence: TGTGCCTGGGATAAACTCGGAACCGTCTATGGCTACACCTTC. Encoded protein: CAWDKLGTVYGYTF. The full variable domain, rest sourced from reference TRBV30 and TRBJ1-2, is SQTIHQWPATLVQPVGSPLSLECTVEGTSNPNLYWYRQAAGRGLQLLFYSVGIGQISSEVPQNLSASRPQDRQFILSSKKLLLSDSGFYLCAWDKLGTVYGYTFGSGTRLTVV.

The chain couples TRBV4-3 to TRBJ2-4; 7 nucleotides align to TRBD1. Germline V gene sequence: CDR1 LGHNA, CDR2 YSLEER. V lost 3 bases to trimming and J lost 10 bases; unmatched junction nucleotides: 6. The CDR3 consists of 13 residues. CDR3 in DNA: TGCGCCAGCAGCCAGACGACGGGACAGATTCAGTACTTC. Its protein is CASSQTTGQIQYF.

The chain is built from TRBV7-2 and TRBJ1-2; 8 bases are a match to TRBD1. The germline gives CDR1 SGHTA, CDR2 FQGNSA. CDR3 size: 14 residues. V lost 2 bases to trimming and J lost 8 bases; unmatched junction nucleotides: 7. The CDR3 loop is CASSLYGQGMGYTF. Here the CDR3 DNA reads TGTGCCAGCAGCTTATACGGACAGGGTATGGGCTACACCTTC.

The gene calls are TRBV9 and TRBJ1-2; D may be TRBD1 (5 bases). The CDR3 is 14 residues long. The germline V and J ends were trimmed by 5 bases and 2 bases, with 13 bases remaining between them. Per the germline V gene, CDR1 is SGDLS and CDR2 is YYNGEE. CDR3 region: CASRGMDKNYGYTF. CDR3 DNA sequence: TGTGCCAGCAGAGGGATGGACAAGAACTATGGCTACACCTTC.

This chain uses TRBV4-1 with TRBJ2-3; D is unresolved. The germline gives CDR1 MGHRA, CDR2 YSYEKL. Trimming removed 0 bases from V and 5 bases from J, with 18 bases in between. The CDR3 runs to 17 residues. DNA of the CDR3: TGCGCCAGCAGCCAAGAATCTGGTCCCACCGGTAGAGATACGCAGTATTTT. It is translated as CASSQESGPTGRDTQYF.

This chain links TRBV7-3 with TRBJ1-6; D gene unclear. V dropped 0 bases and J dropped 13 bases, with 10 bases sitting between them. The CDR3 consists of 13 residues. Germline V gene lookup returns CDR1 SGHTA and CDR2 FQGTGA. The CDR3 region is CASSLTAEAPLHF. CDR3 nucleotides: TGTGCCAGCAGCTTAACGGCCGAGGCGCCCCTCCACTTT.